Below, 29 T cell receptor beta chains from the same sample are listed, as sequenced in a study of T cell responses to AZD1222 COVID-19 vaccine. The table came from immunoSEQ multiplex PCR; TCRdb's copy has only in-frame clones and leaves some out. The sample has 80,000 or so clones; 85% to 95% are singletons. Sample: peripheral blood, taken on day 0 of AZD1222 vaccination. The receptors stem from an adult in good health.

V usage is TRBV27 and J usage is TRBJ2-5, with TRBD1 matching 7 bases. Germline V CDR1 and CDR2: MNHEY, SMNVEV (reference sequence). This CDR3 region has 16 residues. V trimming: 5 bases; J trimming: 5 bases; junction bases outside the gene matches: 14. The chain's CDR3 is CASSTYSTGKYETQYF. For the CDR3, the DNA is TGTGCCAGCAGTACCTATTCGACAGGGAAATACGAGACCCAGTACTTC.

This sequence joins TRBV19 and TRBJ2-3; the D gene is possibly TRBD2 (5 bases). Trimming left V 7 bases short and J 5 bases short, with 19 bases between. Germline values: CDR1 LNHDA, CDR2 SQIVND (reference sequence). The length of the CDR3 is 15 residues. CDR3 sequence reads: CASTRTREYRDTQYF. The CDR3 DNA sequence: TGTGCCAGTACCAGAACGAGGGAGTATCGAGATACGCAGTATTTT. Drawing the rest from reference TRBV19 and TRBJ2-3, the complete variable domain is DGGITQSPKYLFRKEGQNVTLSCEQNLNHDAMYWYRQDPGQGLRLIYYSQIVNDFQKGDIAEGYSVSREKKESFPLTVTSAQKNPTAFYLCASTRTREYRDTQYFGPGTRLTVL.

This clone was seen once. The J gene is TRBJ1-1, the V gene TRBV30; unclear D gene. The length of the CDR3 is 13 residues. Germline assignment: CDR1 GTSNPN and CDR2 SVGIG (reference sequence). The ends were cut back, 0 bases at V and 2 bases at J, with 7 bases in the middle. Here the CDR3 reads CAWSVVSNTEAFF. The CDR3 DNA sequence: TGTGCCTGGAGTGTAGTCAGCAACACTGAAGCTTTCTTT.

The CDR3 spells CASSQDGGVGTQYF. The CDR3 nucleotides read TGCGCCAGCAGCCAAGATGGGGGGGTTGGTACGCAGTATTTT. This rearrangement joins TRBV4-1 to TRBJ2-3; 7 nucleotides align to TRBD2. CDR1 and CDR2 from the germline V gene are MGHRA and YSYEKL. CDR3 length: 14 amino acids. The junction had 5 bases not matched to a gene; V was cut back by 0 bases and J by 8 bases.

This clone is a singleton in its sample. The chain combines TRBV9 with TRBJ1-6; D call uncertain. The CDR3 length is 16 residues. Deletions cut 3 bases from V and 7 bases from J, with 17 bases between. Germline CDR1 and CDR2: SGDLS and YYNGEE. The CDR3, as DNA: TGTGCCAGCAGCGAGAGAGAGGGTTCGGGAAATTCACCCCTCCACTTT. It yields the protein CASSEREGSGNSPLHF.

This clone was seen once. The V and J genes are TRBV7-9 and TRBJ2-7; no definite D call. V was cut by 5 bases and J by 2 bases, with 16 bases left in between. The CDR3 contains 15 residues. Germline values: CDR1 SEHNR, CDR2 FQNEAQ (reference sequence). The chain's CDR3 is CASSPTAGPTYEQYF. CDR3 bases: TGTGCCAGCAGCCCCACAGCAGGCCCGACCTACGAGCAGTACTTC.

The chain carries TRBV7-8 and TRBJ2-7; D gene ambiguous. Trimming shortened V by 2 bases and J by 0 bases, and 17 bases separated the two germline ends. Germline V CDR1 and CDR2: SGHVS, FQNEAQ. The CDR3 contains 17 residues. The CDR3 nucleotides are TGTGCCAGCAGCTTATTAGGGTTTGGCATACTCTCCTACGAGCAGTACTTC. It yields the protein CASSLLGFGILSYEQYF.

The chain joins TRBV27 to TRBJ1-1, with 7 positions matching TRBD1. Germline V lookup: CDR1 MNHEY, CDR2 SMNVEV (reference sequence). The CDR3 runs 14 residues. J was trimmed by 1 base and V by 5 bases; bases with no gene match: 4. DNA for the CDR3: TGTGCCAGCAGTCCCGGGACAGCGAACACTGAAGCTTTCTTT. Its protein is CASSPGTANTEAFF.

This clone appeared a single time. This sequence joins TRBV6-6 and TRBJ2-7; 9 bases line up with TRBD1. CDR3 size: 15 residues. V gave up 10 bases and J gave up 3 bases; unmatched junction bases: 13. Germline assignment: CDR1 MNHNY and CDR2 SVGAGI (reference sequence). Here the CDR3 reads CATHPRDRADYEQYF. The DNA of the CDR3 is TGTGCCACCCATCCTCGGGACAGGGCTGACTACGAGCAGTACTTC.

The gene calls are TRBV5-6 and TRBJ2-7; D is ambiguous. The germline V gene has CDR1 SGHDT and CDR2 YYEEEE. The V and J ends lost 2 bases and 2 bases respectively, with 8 bases between them. The CDR3 totals 13 residues. The CDR3 coding sequence is TGTGCCAGCAGCTTAAGTTTCCCCTACGAGCAGTACTTC. This gives the protein CASSLSFPYEQYF.

The chain employs TRBV19 and TRBJ2-2, with unresolved D. V was shortened by 0 bases and J by 12 bases, with 17 bases between the two germline ends. Per germline, CDR1 LNHDA and CDR2 SQIVND (reference sequence). The CDR3 is 15 residues long. CDR3 residues: CASSIDFNLQRQLFF. CDR3 nucleotides: TGTGCCAGTAGTATAGACTTCAACCTACAGAGGCAGCTGTTTTTT.

The genes are TRBV6-1 and TRBJ1-5, with D possibly being TRBD1 (5 bases). This CDR3 spans 11 amino acids. With 3 bases removed from V and 9 bases from J, the gap between germline ends came to 6 bases. Germline V gene lookup returns CDR1 MNHNS and CDR2 SASEGT. DNA of the CDR3: TGTGCCAGCAGTGAGGGGCCGCCCCAGCATTTT. It specifies CASSEGPPQHF.

The rearrangement uses TRBV5-5 and TRBJ2-5; D may be TRBD1 (7 bases). With 3 bases removed from V and 3 bases from J, the gap between germline ends came to 12 bases. This CDR3 region has 14 residues. CDR1 and CDR2 from the germline V gene are SGHKS and YYEKEE (reference sequence). DNA of the CDR3: TGTGCCAGCAGCTCACCAGGGGGGAAAGAGACCCAGTACTTC. Amino acids: CASSSPGGKETQYF.

The gene calls are TRBV7-2 and TRBJ1-2; TRBD1 agrees at 9 bases. This CDR3 contains 14 residues. Per germline, CDR1 SGHTA and CDR2 FQGNSA. Losses at the gene ends were 4 bases for V and 2 bases for J; bases not matched to a gene: 2. Written as DNA, the CDR3 is TGTGCCAGCAGCTCCGGGACAGGGAACTATGGCTACACCTTC. This encodes CASSSGTGNYGYTF.

The chain recombines TRBV6-5 with TRBJ2-7, with D perhaps TRBD1 (5 bases). The CDR3 consists of 16 residues. The germline gives CDR1 MNHEY, CDR2 SVGAGI. With 0 bases removed from V and 1 base from J, the gap between germline ends came to 13 bases. The CDR3, as DNA: TGTGCCAGCAGTTACTCGGTTAGGCAGGGATCCTACGAGCAGTACTTC. Its translation is CASSYSVRQGSYEQYF.

This clone came up a few times. The gene calls are TRBV7-9 and TRBJ2-5, with TRBD2 as a possible D gene (6 bases). This CDR3 spans 15 amino acids. Between the trimmed V and J ends, which lost 1 base and 7 bases, there was a span of 16 bases. Germline CDR1 is SEHNR and CDR2 is FQNEAQ (reference sequence). CDR3 in amino acids: CASSLGGDGGVTQYF. CDR3 bases: TGTGCCAGCAGCTTAGGAGGAGACGGGGGAGTGACCCAGTACTTC. The whole variable domain, remainder taken from reference TRBV7-9 and TRBJ2-5, is DTGVSQNPRHKITKRGQNVTFRCDPISEHNRLYWYRQTLGQGPEFLTYFQNEAQLEKSRLLSDRFSAERPKGSFSTLEIQRTEQGDSAMYLCASSLGGDGGVTQYFGPGTRLLVL.

The rearrangement uses TRBV19 and TRBJ1-3; D is undetermined. Trimming cost V 3 bases and J 0 bases, with 6 bases left between them. This CDR3 spans 14 amino acids. The germline CDR1 and CDR2 sequences are LNHDA and SQIVND (reference sequence). CDR3 DNA: TGTGCCAGTAGTATGGACGTCTCTGGAAACACCATATATTTT. It yields the protein CASSMDVSGNTIYF.

The J gene is TRBJ1-5, the V gene TRBV5-1, with D uncertain. Germline V gene lookup returns CDR1 SGHRS and CDR2 YFSETQ. Trimming left V 4 bases short and J 2 bases short, with 13 bases between. The CDR3 is 15 amino acids. CDR3 coding DNA: TGCGCCAGCAGCCCACTAACCGGGGGCAATCAGCCCCAGCATTTT. This encodes CASSPLTGGNQPQHF. The full variable domain, rest sourced from reference TRBV5-1 and TRBJ1-5, is KAGVTQTPRYLIKTRGQQVTLSCSPISGHRSVSWYQQTPGQGLQFLFEYFSETQRNKGNFPGRFSGRQFSNSRSEMNVSTLELGDSALYLCASSPLTGGNQPQHFGDGTRLSIL.

The genes are TRBV24-1 and TRBJ1-5; 8 bases are shared with TRBD1. Losses at the gene ends were 2 bases for V and 6 bases for J; bases not matched to a gene: 5. Germline CDR1 is KGHDR and CDR2 is SFDVKD. CDR3 length equals 15 residues. DNA of the CDR3: TGTGCCACCAGTGATTCCGCAGGGGGCTTTCAGCCCCAGCATTTT. Translation: CATSDSAGGFQPQHF.

The rearrangement uses TRBV28 and TRBJ1-5; 7 bases line up with TRBD1. Looked up from germline, CDR1 is MDHEN and CDR2 is SYDVKM. There are 15 residues in the CDR3. Losses at the gene ends were 6 bases for V and 6 bases for J; bases not matched to a gene: 11. The CDR3 coding sequence is TGTGCCAGCAGCCCAGGGGGGGCGAGTTTTCAGCCCCAGCATTTT. This sequence encodes CASSPGGASFQPQHF.

V is TRBV5-1 and J is TRBJ1-2; D is perhaps TRBD1 (5 bases). The ends were cut back, 2 bases at V and 8 bases at J, with 13 bases in the middle. From germline, CDR1 is SGHRS and CDR2 YFSETQ. The CDR3 extends over 13 amino acids. CDR3 bases: TGCGCCAGCAGCTTCGCAGGGACGTCCGGCTACACCTTC. Protein sequence: CASSFAGTSGYTF.

The chain carries TRBV5-6 and TRBJ2-2; D gene unclear. CDR3 length: 14 residues. Germline V gene lookup returns CDR1 SGHDT and CDR2 YYEEEE. V lost 0 bases and J lost 11, with 14 bases in between. The CDR3 coding sequence is TGTGCCAGCAGCTTGGGGACCCAGCGCGTCGAGCTGTTTTTT. Translating it yields CASSLGTQRVELFF. Combining the CDR3 with reference TRBV5-6 and TRBJ2-2 gives the whole variable domain DAGVTQSPTHLIKTRGQQVTLRCSPKSGHDTVSWYQQALGQGPQFIFQYYEEEERQRGNFPDRFSGHQFPNYSSELNVNALLLGDSALYLCASSLGTQRVELFFGEGSRLTVL.

The chain joins TRBV10-2 to TRBJ1-3, with TRBD1 matching over 9 bases. Trimming at V came to 7 bases and at J to 2 bases, leaving 6 bases not matched to a gene. Per germline, CDR1 WSHSY and CDR2 SAAADI. The CDR3 loop spans 15 amino acids. The CDR3 is CASMITGGPGNTIYF. The CDR3 DNA follows: TGCGCCAGCATGATAACAGGGGGCCCTGGAAACACCATATATTTT.

The chain uses TRBV4-1 and TRBJ1-6; possibly TRBD1 for D (5 bases). The CDR3 has 17 amino acids. CDR1 and CDR2 (germline): MGHRA, YSYEKL. V dropped 0 bases and J dropped 6 bases, with 15 bases sitting between them. This chain's CDR3 is CASSQEGRDRINSPLHF. Written as DNA, the CDR3 is TGCGCCAGCAGCCAAGAAGGCAGGGATAGAATTAATTCACCCCTCCACTTT.

This chain links TRBV5-5 with TRBJ2-1, with D unresolved. V dropped 0 bases and J dropped 4 bases, with 5 bases sitting between them. Germline V gene data show CDR1 as SGHKS and CDR2 as YYEKEE (reference sequence). The CDR3 length is 13 residues. In DNA form, the CDR3 reads TGTGCCAGCAGCTTGGGGCAGTACAATGAGCAGTTCTTC. Protein: CASSLGQYNEQFF.

Details on this clone: No conserved phenylalanine or tryptophan ends this CDR3, so it is likely a read error. V and J are TRBV6-5 and TRBJ1-2; D is possibly TRBD1 (6 bases). Germline V gene sequence: CDR1 MNHEY, CDR2 SVGAGI. V was clipped by 6 bases and J by 6 bases, with 17 bases between them. This CDR3 has 14 residues. The CDR3, as DNA: TGTGCCAGCAGCCGGGGGGGGCAGAGGGATGGCTACACCCTC. Its protein is CASSRGGQRDGYTL.

The CDR3 here is CATSTRTTGRGTDTQYF. The CDR3, as DNA: TGTGCCACCAGCACCCGCACGACAGGCCGCGGCACAGATACGCAGTATTTT. This chain joins TRBV15 and TRBJ2-3; the D gene is possibly TRBD1 (6 bases). The CDR3 spans 17 residues. Germline CDR1 reads LNHNV; CDR2 reads YYDKDF (reference sequence). V was shortened by 4 bases and J by 1 base, with 18 bases between the two germline ends.

The chain combines TRBV7-8 with TRBJ1-2, with D possibly TRBD1 on 6 matching bases. V dropped 5 bases and J dropped 4 bases, with 14 bases sitting between them. The CDR3 spans 14 residues. Per the germline V gene, CDR1 is SGHVS and CDR2 is FQNEAQ. CDR3 nucleotides: TGTGCCAGCAGCATACTACAGGGAAGCTATGGCTACACCTTC. Its translation: CASSILQGSYGYTF.

The chain couples TRBV25-1 to TRBJ1-4; 7 bases fit TRBD1. The CDR3 is 17 residues long. Germline assignment: CDR1 MGHDK and CDR2 SYGVNS. Germline trimming cut 2 bases from V and 3 bases from J; bases unmatched to any gene: 9. The CDR3 loop is CASSEPWSGGSNEKLFF. For the CDR3, the DNA is TGTGCCAGCAGTGAACCTTGGTCAGGGGGTTCTAATGAAAAACTGTTTTTT.